Reported below is one T cell receptor beta chain. The entry originates in a study of cytomegalovirus exposure and HLA in healthy donors. Amplification used 60 Vbeta primers and 13 Jbeta primers. Using immunoSEQ multiplex PCR, the repertoire was profiled, and TCRdb retains in-frame clones only, with some absent. The sample includes some 130,000 clones, roughly 78% seen only once; the top ten take 2.5% to 3%. The sequenced material came from PBMCs. The sequence was obtained from a man younger than 40 in good health and CMV-seronegative.

CDR3 loop: CASSLDLDLAAYEQYF. CDR3 bases: TGTGCCAGCAGCTTAGACCTGGACTTAGCAGCCTACGAGCAGTACTTC. The chain joins TRBV7-8 to TRBJ2-7, with D possibly matching TRBD2 (5 bases). The germline CDR1 and CDR2 sequences are SGHVS and FQNEAQ. Trimming stripped 1 base from V and 2 bases from J, with 15 bases between. This CDR3 is 16 amino acids long.